One and the same sample provided the 31 T cell receptor beta chains below, sequenced in a study of T cells in Graves' hyperthyroidism and ophthalmopathy. RNA transcripts served as the template for amplifying TCR beta CDR3 regions. Primed by the HTBI set, a first-round RT-PCR was run on the TCR CDR3. TCRdb re-analysed the multiplex PCR reads in MiXCR, keeping a single row per CDR3 protein. The sample consists of hundreds of thousands of distinct CDR3 sequences, about 20% of them appearing once. Sample: blood. The receptors derive from a man aged 40-55 years with Graves' ophthalmopathy.

V usage is TRBV27 and J usage is TRBJ2-5, with D perhaps matching TRBD1 (6 bases). Germline-derived CDR1 and CDR2 are MNHEY and SMNVEV (reference sequence). CDR3 length equals 14 residues. V dropped 8 bases and J dropped 5 bases, with 18 bases sitting between them. This CDR3 reads CASVPLTGSETQYF. Written as DNA, the CDR3 is TGTGCCAGCGTGCCGCTGACAGGTTCGGAGACCCAGTACTTC.

The rearrangement links TRBV7-3 to TRBJ1-1; no clear D gene. Germline values: CDR1 SGHTA, CDR2 FQGTGA. Trimming stripped 3 bases from V and 0 bases from J, with 14 bases between. The CDR3 is 16 residues long. The CDR3, as DNA: TGTGCCAGCAGCTTGGGTGGGTCGAGGATGAACACTGAAGCTTTCTTT. The encoded protein is CASSLGGSRMNTEAFF.

The table lists this clonotype with many counts. This chain joins TRBV27 and TRBJ2-3, with D tentatively TRBD2 (5 bases). The CDR3 is 14 residues long. Germline V CDR1 and CDR2: MNHEY, SMNVEV (reference sequence). The V end lost 7 bases, the J end lost 1 base, and 12 bases lay between the germline ends. In DNA form, the CDR3 reads TGTGCCAGCACTCCGGGGTACGGCACAGATACGCAGTATTTT. It codes for CASTPGYGTDTQYF.

This clonotype was seen at least ten times. The chain couples TRBV18 to TRBJ1-1, with 9 bases that match TRBD1. The CDR3 runs to 15 residues. Germline V CDR1 and CDR2: KGHSH, LQKENI. V lost 0 bases to trimming and J lost 3 bases; unmatched junction nucleotides: 2. The chain's CDR3 is CASSPPGQGYTEAFF. DNA of the CDR3: TGTGCCAGCTCACCACCGGGACAGGGATACACTGAAGCTTTCTTT.

On this clonotype itself: One end of the junction varies from germline; a read error may be responsible. The chain is built from TRBV27 and TRBJ2-1; D gene unclear. The CDR3 is 14 amino acids. CDR1 is MNHEY and CDR2 is SMNVEV in the germline V gene (reference sequence). The CDR3 DNA is TGTGCCAGCAGTTTATTCGGCGGCTACAATGAGCAGCTCTTC. Translation gives CASSLFGGYNEQLF.

At least ten counts were recorded for this clonotype. The rearrangement uses TRBV11-3 and TRBJ2-2; TRBD1 might be the D (6 bases). Trimming pared 3 bases from V and 6 bases from J, leaving 20 bases between. The CDR3 spans 17 residues. Germline CDR1 is SGHNT and CDR2 is YENEEA. The CDR3 DNA reads TGTGCCAGCAGCTTCGCCGGGACAAGGGCATTATCCGGGGAGCTGTTTTTT. This codes for CASSFAGTRALSGELFF.

There are a few counts of this clonotype. The chain links TRBV6-1 to TRBJ1-6, with a tentative D call TRBD1 (6 bases). The CDR3 contains 13 residues. Trimming cost V 6 bases and J 10 bases, with 13 bases left between them. CDR1 and CDR2 from the germline V gene are MNHNS and SASEGT. The CDR3 sequence is CASRSKGESPLHF. The CDR3 region has the DNA TGTGCCAGCAGGTCAAAGGGGGAATCACCCCTCCACTTT.

This clonotype was observed a handful of times. The rearrangement links TRBV6-5 to TRBJ2-1; possibly TRBD1 or TRBD2 for D (5 bases each). The CDR3 contains 17 residues. Germline V gene sequence: CDR1 MNHEY, CDR2 SVGAGI. V was clipped by 2 bases and J by 4 bases, with 18 bases between them. CDR3 region: CASSYLPGRSEYNEQFF. The DNA for the CDR3 is TGTGCCAGCAGTTACCTCCCGGGGCGGAGTGAATACAATGAGCAGTTCTTC.

This clonotype was seen at least ten times. The rearrangement links TRBV28 to TRBJ2-5, with D possibly matching TRBD2 (7 bases). The CDR3 extends over 15 amino acids. V lost 6 bases and J 5 bases, leaving 19 bases between the germline ends. Germline lookup yields CDR1 MDHEN and CDR2 SYDVKM. DNA for the CDR3: TGTGCCAGCAGCCGCGGGGGCCCCAGATCGGAGACCCAGTACTTC. This codes for CASSRGGPRSETQYF.

This clonotype was seen more than once but under ten times. The chain couples TRBV7-2 to TRBJ2-7, with 7 bases matching TRBD1. The CDR3 is 14 residues long. The J segment lost 5 bases and the V segment lost 2 bases, leaving 6 bases of the junction unmatched. Germline assignment: CDR1 SGHTA and CDR2 FQGNSA. This CDR3 is CASSLTPTGDEQYF. The CDR3 DNA reads TGTGCCAGCAGCTTAACTCCCACAGGGGACGAGCAGTACTTC. Supplemented by reference TRBV7-2 and TRBJ2-7, the full variable domain reads GAGVSQSPSNKVTEKGKDVELRCDPISGHTALYWYRQSLGQGLEFLIYFQGNSAPDKSGLPSDRFSAERTGGSVSTLTIQRTQQEDSAVYLCASSLTPTGDEQYFGPGTRLTVT.

This chain links TRBV7-2 with TRBJ2-2; D might be TRBD1 (5 bases). V was pared by 5 bases and J by 9 bases, with 22 bases between. CDR3 size: 16 residues. CDR1 and CDR2 (germline): SGHTA, FQGNSA. CDR3 protein: CASSPGVVGPHRELFF. The CDR3 DNA reads TGTGCCAGCAGCCCGGGCGTAGTGGGGCCTCATAGGGAGCTGTTTTTT.

J is TRBJ2-7 and V is TRBV6-1, with TRBD2 matching 8 bases. CDR3 size: 13 residues. Germline-derived CDR1 and CDR2 are MNHNS and SASEGT. The J segment lost 7 bases and the V segment lost 2 bases, leaving 4 bases of the junction unmatched. The CDR3: CASSEQRGSEQYF. CDR3 in DNA: TGTGCCAGCAGTGAACAGCGGGGGAGTGAGCAGTACTTC.

V gene TRBV30 combines with J gene TRBJ1-5; D remains ambiguous. In germline, CDR1 is GTSNPN, CDR2 SVGIG (reference sequence). Trimming took 0 bases from V and 4 from J, leaving 13 bases between them. This CDR3 has 15 amino acids. This CDR3 is CAWSVGGAGNQPQHF. CDR3 coding DNA: TGTGCCTGGAGTGTAGGCGGAGCGGGGAATCAGCCCCAGCATTTT.

The table lists this clonotype with many counts. The chain uses TRBV2 and TRBJ1-6; D possibly corresponds to TRBD1 (6 bases). The ends were cut back, 8 bases at V and 6 bases at J, with 14 bases in the middle. The CDR3 spans 14 residues. Germline values: CDR1 SNHLY, CDR2 FYNNEI. CDR3 region: CASLVNRANSPLHF. The DNA of the CDR3 is TGTGCCAGCCTGGTGAACAGGGCTAATTCACCCCTCCACTTT.

This chain joins TRBV6-1 and TRBJ2-2; D is possibly TRBD2 (7 bases). From germline, CDR1 is MNHNS and CDR2 SASEGT. V dropped 6 bases and J dropped 2 bases, with 13 bases sitting between them. The length of the CDR3 is 15 residues. The CDR3 DNA reads as TGTGCCAGCAGCCCGCGGGGGCTTAACACCGGGGAGCTGTTTTTT. It encodes CASSPRGLNTGELFF.

This clonotype was counted only a few times. The genes are TRBV5-1 and TRBJ1-1; D call uncertain. The germline gives CDR1 SGHRS, CDR2 YFSETQ. With 1 base removed from V and 6 bases from J, the gap between germline ends came to 10 bases. CDR3 length: 13 residues. Here the CDR3 DNA reads TGCGCCAGCAGCTTGTGGGAGGGAGCTGAAGCTTTCTTT. Translating gives CASSLWEGAEAFF.

In this sample, this clonotype turned up many times. V gene TRBV20-1 combines with J gene TRBJ2-7; TRBD1 matches 7 bases. J gave up 3 bases and V 1 base, and 3 bases lay outside the gene matches. Germline values: CDR1 DFQATT, CDR2 SNEGSKA (reference sequence). The CDR3 has 13 residues. This CDR3 is CSARGTGLYEQYF. The CDR3 coding sequence is TGCAGTGCTAGAGGGACAGGCCTCTACGAGCAGTACTTC.

This clonotype came up a few times. This chain uses TRBV3-1 with TRBJ1-1, with a weak D call TRBD1 (5 bases). V lost 4 bases, J lost 9 bases, and 15 bases lay in between. CDR3 length equals 13 residues. In germline, CDR1 is LGHDT, CDR2 YNNKEL (reference sequence). The CDR3 nucleotides read TGTGCCAGCAGCCGGCTAGGGGAGGAAAAAGCTTTCTTT. It translates to CASSRLGEEKAFF.

A few counts support this clonotype. The J gene is TRBJ2-5, the V gene TRBV5-1; 7 bases are shared with TRBD1. The CDR3 sequence is 14 residues long. From germline, CDR1 is SGHRS and CDR2 YFSETQ. Losses at the gene ends were 3 bases for V and 3 bases for J; bases not matched to a gene: 5. The CDR3 sequence: CASSYGQAEETQYF. CDR3 DNA: TGCGCCAGCAGCTACGGACAGGCGGAAGAGACCCAGTACTTC.

This clonotype was seen a handful of times. V and J are TRBV7-9 and TRBJ1-2; 7 positions agree with TRBD1. The CDR3 sequence is 15 residues long. In germline, CDR1 is SEHNR, CDR2 FQNEAQ (reference sequence). V was clipped by 2 bases and J by 4 bases; unmatched bases: 7. The CDR3 DNA reads as TGTGCCAGCAGCTTAAGCACGGACAGGCTCTATGGCTACACCTTC. Translating it yields CASSLSTDRLYGYTF.

The chain uses TRBV19 and TRBJ2-1; 10 bases are shared with TRBD2. Germline V gene lookup returns CDR1 LNHDA and CDR2 SQIVND (reference sequence). V gave up 5 bases and J gave up 7 bases; unmatched junction bases: 23. The CDR3 covers 20 residues. The DNA for the CDR3 is TGTGCCAGTAGTTCAACAGGGGTCCCGGGAAAAGCGGGAGGGCCGAATGAGCAGTTCTTC. The encoded protein is CASSSTGVPGKAGGPNEQFF.

This clonotype appeared a few times. The chain carries TRBV6-2 or TRBV6-3 and TRBJ1-5; no firm D call. Per germline, CDR1 MNHEY and CDR2 SVGEGT. The V end was cut by 8 bases, the J end by 7 bases, with 12 bases between. CDR3 size: 12 residues. The CDR3 reads CASGRGWQPQHF. CDR3 bases: TGTGCCAGCGGGAGAGGGTGGCAGCCCCAGCATTTT.

The chain couples TRBV27 to TRBJ2-3; 7 nucleotides align to TRBD1. CDR1 and CDR2 (germline): MNHEY, SMNVEV (reference sequence). The CDR3 is made up of 18 amino acids. V lost 3 bases and J lost 6; bases outside the gene matches: 18. The DNA for the CDR3 is TGTGCCAGCAGTTTGAACTCCCCCCTAGGGGGCCGCCGCGATACGCAGTATTTT. It is translated as CASSLNSPLGGRRDTQYF.

In this sample, this clonotype turned up a few times. The chain links TRBV24-1 to TRBJ1-2; no reliable D call. Germline CDR1 is KGHDR and CDR2 is SFDVKD. V shed 9 bases and J shed 5 bases, with 15 bases lying between them. The CDR3 runs 13 residues. CDR3 nucleotide sequence: TGTGCCACCTCGACCGGTTCTGGGTATGGCTACACCTTC. Translation: CATSTGSGYGYTF.

This clonotype was seen more than once but under ten times. The chain has TRBV11-2 and TRBJ2-1; 14 nucleotides line up with TRBD2. Germline V gives CDR1 SGHAT, CDR2 FQNNGV. CDR3 length: 18 amino acids. J lost 8 bases, V lost 5 bases, and 14 bases had no gene match. The CDR3 DNA follows: TGTGCCAGCAGCCCCCCGCCCGGGACTAGCGGGAGAGGGCATGAGCAGTTCTTC. This encodes CASSPPPGTSGRGHEQFF.

The chain combines TRBV20-1 with TRBJ1-1; D remains ambiguous. The CDR3 runs to 16 residues. CDR1 is DFQATT and CDR2 is SNEGSKA in the germline V gene (reference sequence). V lost 0 bases and J 5 bases, leaving 19 bases between the germline ends. This CDR3 is CSARDPNRVFGTEAFF. CDR3 DNA: TGCAGTGCTAGAGACCCAAACAGAGTTTTTGGGACTGAAGCTTTCTTT.

This sequence joins TRBV29-1 and TRBJ1-2; D call uncertain. The CDR3 extends over 15 amino acids. Germline CDR1 is SQVTM and CDR2 is ANQGSEA. The V and J ends lost 4 bases and 1 base respectively, with 16 bases between them. This chain's CDR3 is CSVGIEGLLNYGYTF. Here the CDR3 DNA reads TGCAGCGTTGGGATAGAGGGCCTCCTTAACTATGGCTACACCTTC.

The chain couples TRBV20-1 to TRBJ1-5, with D unresolved. The CDR3 consists of 12 residues. Trimming removed 2 bases from V and 4 bases from J, with 6 bases in between. Germline CDR1 reads DFQATT; CDR2 reads SNEGSKA (reference sequence). Here the CDR3 DNA reads TGCAGTGCTAGACGCGAGAATCAGCCCCAGCATTTT. Amino acids: CSARRENQPQHF.

This clonotype was counted between two and nine times. The chain recombines TRBV6-1 with TRBJ2-7; TRBD2 agrees at 7 bases. V lost 10 bases and J lost 3; bases outside the gene matches: 9. Germline V gene sequence: CDR1 MNHNS, CDR2 SASEGT. The CDR3 is made up of 13 amino acids. Written as DNA, the CDR3 is TGTGCCACCTCACGTGCGGGAGACTACGAGCAGTACTTC. Protein: CATSRAGDYEQYF.

This clonotype was seen a handful of times. This rearrangement joins TRBV10-3 to TRBJ2-2, with TRBD1 identical over 7 bases. CDR3 size: 15 residues. Per germline, CDR1 ENHRY and CDR2 SYGVKD. Trimming took 5 bases from V and 0 from J; bases not matched to a gene: 3. The CDR3 sequence: CAISYGQANTGELFF. In DNA form, the CDR3 reads TGTGCCATCAGTTATGGACAGGCGAACACCGGGGAGCTGTTTTTT.

This clonotype was seen repeatedly, ten times or more. This chain links TRBV28 with TRBJ2-1; the D is unclear. V lost 5 bases and J lost 0, with 11 bases in between. Looked up from germline, CDR1 is MDHEN and CDR2 is SYDVKM. This CDR3 contains 15 residues. CDR3 DNA sequence: TGTGCCAGCAGTCCCATCCTATCCTCCTACAATGAGCAGTTCTTC. Its protein is CASSPILSSYNEQFF.